A selection of T cell receptor beta chains follows, all from one sample in a study of blood T cell repertoires in COVID-19. Assay: immunoSEQ multiplex PCR; the TCRdb copy retains only in-frame clones and omits some. The repertoire holds 25,000 to 35,000 clones, with 85% as singletons. Sequences were obtained from peripheral blood. These receptors all come from a man older than 75 with active COVID-19. CDR3s leave out the opening cysteine and the closing phenylalanine or tryptophan. Fields, in order: V gene, J gene, CDR3 protein.

V gene: TRBV7-2; J gene: TRBJ2-3; CDR3 protein: ASSAPGGSTDTQY
V gene: TRBV19; J gene: TRBJ1-2; CDR3 protein: ASRRGKGGYT
V gene: TRBV2; J gene: TRBJ2-1; CDR3 protein: ASSEGPQGFNPNNEQF
V gene: TRBV14; J gene: TRBJ1-2; CDR3 protein: ASSPSGWNYGYT
V gene: TRBV7-3; J gene: TRBJ2-5; CDR3 protein: ASSFLIGETQY
V gene: TRBV12-3/TRBV12-4; J gene: TRBJ2-3; CDR3 protein: ASGLHTDTQY
V gene: TRBV28; J gene: TRBJ2-3; CDR3 protein: ASSDAGLAGVTQY
V gene: TRBV7-9; J gene: TRBJ1-2; CDR3 protein: ASSLHRGSGYT
V gene: TRBV2; J gene: TRBJ2-5; CDR3 protein: ASSLRGGPETQY
V gene: TRBV11-3; J gene: TRBJ1-1; CDR3 protein: ASSQDRGNEAF
V gene: TRBV3-1/TRBV3-2; J gene: TRBJ2-3; CDR3 protein: ASKTRVSGGTDTQY
V gene: TRBV25-1; J gene: TRBJ1-2; CDR3 protein: ASSGQNNYGYT
V gene: TRBV7-8; J gene: TRBJ1-5; CDR3 protein: ASSLVGNQPQH
V gene: TRBV28; J gene: TRBJ2-7; CDR3 protein: ASSSAVGASGGAIDEQY
V gene: TRBV12-3/TRBV12-4; J gene: TRBJ1-2; CDR3 protein: ASSFGARYGYT
V gene: TRBV6-2/TRBV6-3; J gene: TRBJ2-1; CDR3 protein: ASSRRLAGNPMSSYNEQF
V gene: TRBV3-1/TRBV3-2; J gene: TRBJ1-1; CDR3 protein: ASSHRDRGTEAF
V gene: TRBV28; J gene: TRBJ2-5; CDR3 protein: ASSSGTSGKETQY
V gene: TRBV19; J gene: TRBJ1-1; CDR3 protein: ASSGGAGGLVAF
V gene: TRBV19; J gene: TRBJ2-1; CDR3 protein: ASSPWVGRNEQF
V gene: TRBV20-1; J gene: TRBJ1-1; CDR3 protein: SASEAGVDTEAF
V gene: TRBV6-5; J gene: TRBJ2-1; CDR3 protein: ASLPGHAAF
V gene: TRBV21-1; J gene: TRBJ2-7; CDR3 protein: ASSPRGDRDYEQY
V gene: TRBV4-2; J gene: TRBJ2-4; CDR3 protein: ASSQDLLAGGWRY
V gene: TRBV7-9; J gene: TRBJ2-7; CDR3 protein: ASSDSGLPYEQY
V gene: TRBV11-3; J gene: TRBJ2-3; CDR3 protein: ASSSRLGSGASTDTQY
V gene: TRBV24-1; J gene: TRBJ1-1; CDR3 protein: ATKSMGDTEAF